This TCR beta chain was sequenced during a study of PD-1 blockade in classical Hodgkin lymphoma. V gave up 2 bases and J gave up 1 base, with 10 bases separating them. Looked up from germline, CDR1 is MNHEY and CDR2 is SMNVEV (reference sequence). The CDR3 extends over 15 amino acids. Brentuximab vedotin exposure varied, and every patient relapsed after autologous stem cell transplantation. Profiling relied on immunoSEQ multiplex PCR, and the TCRdb table lists in-frame clones only, not all of them. Counted here are about 24,000 clones, roughly three quarters occurring once; the ten biggest clones make up roughly 6.7%.

The specimen was peripheral blood mononuclear cells (PBMCs), collected at baseline. The chain recombines TRBV27 with TRBJ2-3, with D possibly being TRBD2 (5 bases). The clonotype was recovered from a human donor with classical Hodgkin lymphoma. CDR3 nucleotide sequence: TGTGCCAGCAGTTTAGGAGAGGGTCGCACAGATACGCAGTATTTT. This gives the protein CASSLGEGRTDTQYF.